Shown below are 22 T cell receptor beta chains from a single sample sequenced in a study of cytotoxic CD8 clonotypes in ibrutinib-treated CLL. Only in-frame clones appear in the TCRdb table, and some are missing; sequencing was by immunoSEQ multiplex PCR. The repertoire consists of 160,000 or so clones, with about 88% occurring once and the leading ten covering 3% to 3.5%. Specimen: PBMCs, collected at disease progression, from a patient treated with ibrutinib. All receptors come from a human donor with chronic lymphocytic leukemia.

The chain uses TRBV19 and TRBJ2-5; D is undetermined. The germline CDR1 and CDR2 sequences are LNHDA and SQIVND (reference sequence). The CDR3 runs to 16 residues. The germline V and J ends were trimmed by 3 bases and 0 bases, with 14 bases remaining between them. The CDR3 reads CASSIGRGAYQETQYF. CDR3 DNA: TGTGCCAGTAGTATTGGTCGTGGTGCGTACCAAGAGACCCAGTACTTC.

Points on this clone: Other DNA sequences of this sample code for an identical CDR3. The rearrangement joins TRBV18 to TRBJ2-3; either TRBD1 or TRBD2 may fit D (5 bases each). CDR1 and CDR2 from the germline V gene are KGHSH and LQKENI. The CDR3 spans 13 residues. V was shortened by 1 base and J by 5 bases, with 7 bases between the two germline ends. CDR3 DNA: TGTGCCAGCTCACCACTGGGGGAAGATACGCAGTATTTT. It yields the protein CASSPLGEDTQYF.

The rearrangement uses TRBV19 and TRBJ2-3; TRBD1 might be the D (6 bases). Trimming shortened V by 5 bases and J by 4 bases, and 19 bases separated the two germline ends. From germline, CDR1 is LNHDA and CDR2 SQIVND (reference sequence). This CDR3 is built from 16 residues. The DNA of the CDR3 is TGTGCCAGTAGTCCGTACAGGGCCTCCCAATCAGATACGCAGTATTTT. This codes for CASSPYRASQSDTQYF.

J is TRBJ2-1 and V is TRBV5-1, with no clear D. Trimming stripped 0 bases from V and 3 bases from J, with 7 bases between. Per germline, CDR1 SGHRS and CDR2 YFSETQ. This CDR3 has 14 residues. The CDR3 DNA reads as TGCGCCAGCAGCTTGGACCTAGGCTACAATGAGCAGTTCTTC. Protein product: CASSLDLGYNEQFF.

The chain has TRBV11-2 and TRBJ2-1; TRBD2 aligns across 10 bases. V was clipped by 3 bases and J by 7 bases; unmatched bases: 9. Germline-derived CDR1 and CDR2 are SGHAT and FQNNGV. This CDR3 contains 16 residues. The CDR3 spells CASSFGSSGRMNEQFF. DNA of the CDR3: TGTGCCAGCAGCTTTGGTTCTAGCGGGAGAATGAATGAGCAGTTCTTC.

The genes are TRBV5-6 and TRBJ2-1, with 8 nucleotides matching TRBD2. The CDR3 consists of 15 residues. With V trimmed by 1 base and J by 0 bases, 0 bases remained unmatched. CDR1 is SGHDT, CDR2 YYEEEE, per germline. For the CDR3, the DNA is TGTGCCAGCAGCTTGACTAGCGGCTCCTACAATGAGCAGTTCTTC. It translates to CASSLTSGSYNEQFF. Filled out from reference TRBV5-6 and TRBJ2-1, the complete variable domain reads DAGVTQSPTHLIKTRGQQVTLRCSPKSGHDTVSWYQQALGQGPQFIFQYYEEEERQRGNFPDRFSGHQFPNYSSELNVNALLLGDSALYLCASSLTSGSYNEQFFGPGTRLTVL.

The chain employs TRBV27 and TRBJ2-7, with 14 bases lining up with TRBD2. With 7 bases clipped from V and 12 bases from J, the junction kept 14 bases outside the gene matches. In germline, CDR1 is MNHEY, CDR2 SMNVEV (reference sequence). This CDR3 region has 15 residues. CDR3 residues: CASNVAGTSGSYMYF. CDR3 in DNA: TGTGCCAGCAATGTTGCCGGGACTAGCGGGAGCTACATGTACTTC.

The chain links TRBV4-2 to TRBJ1-1; D is ambiguous. The CDR3 spans 14 residues. Germline V gives CDR1 LGHNA, CDR2 YNFKEQ. Trimming took 0 bases from V and 1 from J, leaving 6 bases between them. The CDR3 DNA reads TGTGCCAGCAGCCAAGATCGAGCGAACACTGAAGCTTTCTTT. This sequence encodes CASSQDRANTEAFF.

The chain recombines TRBV7-2 with TRBJ1-2; 8 nucleotides match TRBD1. The V and J ends lost 5 bases and 13 bases, in that order; junction bases with no gene match: 6. This CDR3 contains 11 residues. The germline V gene has CDR1 SGHTA and CDR2 FQGNSA. CDR3 residues: CASSPGGRATF. For the CDR3, the DNA is TGTGCCAGCAGCCCAGGGGGCAGGGCCACCTTC.

This rearrangement joins TRBV5-4 to TRBJ2-7; TRBD2 aligns across 9 bases. Germline-derived CDR1 and CDR2 are SGHNT and YYREEE (reference sequence). The trim removed 0 bases at V and 4 bases at J, leaving 5 bases unmatched. The CDR3 consists of 15 residues. The CDR3 here is CASSLGLAGKYEQYF. In nucleotides, the CDR3 is TGTGCCAGCAGCTTGGGGCTAGCGGGGAAATACGAGCAGTACTTC.

V usage is TRBV13 and J usage is TRBJ2-2; 9 nucleotides align to TRBD1. V dropped 8 bases and J dropped 3; count of bases not matched to a gene: 10. Germline V gene sequence: CDR1 PRHDT, CDR2 FYEKMQ (reference sequence). The CDR3 loop spans 16 amino acids. CDR3 bases: TGTGCCAGCCTAACCCGGGACAGGGCCTACACCGGGGAGCTGTTTTTT. It codes for CASLTRDRAYTGELFF.

The chain joins TRBV2 to TRBJ1-5, with a tentative D call TRBD1 (6 bases). The V end was cut by 8 bases, the J end by 5 bases, with 16 bases between. Germline loops: CDR1 SNHLY, CDR2 FYNNEI. This CDR3 region has 14 residues. CDR3 sequence: CASDRLRGDQPQHF. As DNA, the CDR3 is TGTGCCAGCGACAGGCTAAGGGGCGATCAGCCCCAGCATTTT.

The chain links TRBV6-6 to TRBJ2-7, with TRBD1 identical over 9 bases. This CDR3 comprises 14 residues. V gave up 5 bases and J gave up 4 bases; unmatched junction bases: 6. The germline V gene has CDR1 MNHNY and CDR2 SVGAGI (reference sequence). The CDR3 sequence: CASSGTGIVYEQYF. DNA of the CDR3: TGTGCCAGCAGTGGGACAGGGATCGTTTACGAGCAGTACTTC.

This chain uses TRBV5-4 with TRBJ2-7, with TRBD2 matching over 9 bases. V lost 5 bases, J lost 4 bases, and 10 bases stayed unmatched. The CDR3 consists of 15 residues. Germline values: CDR1 SGHNT, CDR2 YYREEE (reference sequence). CDR3 residues: CASSRAGGPGYEQYF. For the CDR3, the DNA is TGTGCCAGCAGTCGAGCGGGAGGTCCCGGGTACGAGCAGTACTTC.

V usage is TRBV4-1 and J usage is TRBJ2-1; TRBD2 matches at 11 bases. Germline V gene lookup returns CDR1 MGHRA and CDR2 YSYEKL. V dropped 6 bases and J dropped 3; count of bases not matched to a gene: 4. The CDR3 runs to 15 residues. The CDR3 loop reads CASSLGLAGYNEQFF. The CDR3 bases are TGCGCCAGCAGTCTCGGACTAGCGGGCTACAATGAGCAGTTCTTC.

V usage is TRBV6-5 and J usage is TRBJ2-3; D possibly corresponds to TRBD1 (6 bases). The CDR3 contains 15 residues. Trimming pared 6 bases from V and 0 bases from J, leaving 13 bases between. CDR1 and CDR2 (germline): MNHEY, SVGAGI. The CDR3 reads CASSPGTLSTDTQYF. Here the CDR3 DNA reads TGTGCCAGCAGCCCCGGGACACTTAGCACAGATACGCAGTATTTT.

The rearrangement links TRBV23-1 to TRBJ2-7, with a weak D call TRBD1 (5 bases). TRBV23-1 has ORF status, its function being uncertain. V was cut by 6 bases and J by 2 bases, with 20 bases left in between. The CDR3 spans 16 residues. The CDR3 here is CASSQSRAQGTYEQYF. The CDR3 bases are TGCGCCAGCAGCCAGTCCCGGGCGCAGGGAACCTACGAGCAGTACTTC.

The chain combines TRBV10-1 with TRBJ2-7; D is perhaps TRBD2 (6 bases). Trimming shortened V by 6 bases and J by 3 bases, and 12 bases separated the two germline ends. This CDR3 comprises 13 residues. Germline V lookup: CDR1 WNHNN, CDR2 SYGVQD (reference sequence). The CDR3, as DNA: TGCGCCAGCAGCCTCGGACTAAACTACGAGCAGTACTTC. Its translation: CASSLGLNYEQYF.

This clone was seen only a few times. V gene TRBV27 combines with J gene TRBJ2-7; 9 bases are shared with TRBD1. The CDR3 consists of 15 residues. Trimming took 5 bases from V and 6 from J; bases not matched to a gene: 11. Germline CDR1 reads MNHEY; CDR2 reads SMNVEV (reference sequence). Here the CDR3 DNA reads TGTGCCAGCAGTGAAGACCGGGACAGGGTGAGCGAGCAGTACTTC. Its translation is CASSEDRDRVSEQYF.

The chain has TRBV4-3 and TRBJ2-1; D not resolved. The CDR3 runs 15 residues. The V gene lost 0 bases and the J gene lost 6 bases, with 12 bases spanning the gap. Germline loops: CDR1 LGHNA, CDR2 YSLEER. The CDR3 loop is CASSQEGNGINEQFF. The CDR3 nucleotides are TGCGCCAGCAGCCAAGAGGGAAATGGGATCAATGAGCAGTTCTTC.

CDR3 loop: CASTFQGGSSYEQYF. The CDR3 DNA reads as TGTGCCAGCACCTTCCAAGGCGGCAGCTCCTACGAGCAGTACTTC. The rearrangement uses TRBV28 and TRBJ2-7; unclear D gene. CDR1 and CDR2 from the germline V gene are MDHEN and SYDVKM. CDR3 length equals 15 residues. Trimming removed 7 bases from V and 0 bases from J, with 16 bases in between.

V and J are TRBV29-1 and TRBJ1-1; 7 nucleotides align to TRBD1. The CDR3 spans 14 residues. In germline, CDR1 is SQVTM, CDR2 ANQGSEA. V shed 8 bases and J 0 bases; nucleotides not matched to a gene: 9. The CDR3 DNA sequence: TGCAGCCCGAGGTTCGGACAGGTGAACACTGAAGCTTTCTTT. Encoded protein: CSPRFGQVNTEAFF.